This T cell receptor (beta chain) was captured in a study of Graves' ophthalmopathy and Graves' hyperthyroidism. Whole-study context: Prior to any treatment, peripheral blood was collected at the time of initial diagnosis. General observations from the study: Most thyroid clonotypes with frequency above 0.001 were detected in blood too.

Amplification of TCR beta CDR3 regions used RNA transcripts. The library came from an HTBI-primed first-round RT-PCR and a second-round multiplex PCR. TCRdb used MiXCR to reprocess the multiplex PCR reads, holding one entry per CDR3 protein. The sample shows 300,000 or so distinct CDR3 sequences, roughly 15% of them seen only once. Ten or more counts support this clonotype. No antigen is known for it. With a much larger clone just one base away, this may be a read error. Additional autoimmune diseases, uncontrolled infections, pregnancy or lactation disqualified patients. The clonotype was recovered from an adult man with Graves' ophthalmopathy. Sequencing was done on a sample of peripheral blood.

CDR3 sequence (DNA): TGTGCCAGCAGTGCCGGGACAGGGTTGAACACTGAAGCTTTCTTT. It encodes CASSAGTGLNTEAFF. V is TRBV12-3 or TRBV12-4 and J is TRBJ1-1, with 9 nucleotides matching TRBD1. The CDR3 has 15 residues. J was trimmed by 0 bases and V by 5 bases; bases with no gene match: 4.